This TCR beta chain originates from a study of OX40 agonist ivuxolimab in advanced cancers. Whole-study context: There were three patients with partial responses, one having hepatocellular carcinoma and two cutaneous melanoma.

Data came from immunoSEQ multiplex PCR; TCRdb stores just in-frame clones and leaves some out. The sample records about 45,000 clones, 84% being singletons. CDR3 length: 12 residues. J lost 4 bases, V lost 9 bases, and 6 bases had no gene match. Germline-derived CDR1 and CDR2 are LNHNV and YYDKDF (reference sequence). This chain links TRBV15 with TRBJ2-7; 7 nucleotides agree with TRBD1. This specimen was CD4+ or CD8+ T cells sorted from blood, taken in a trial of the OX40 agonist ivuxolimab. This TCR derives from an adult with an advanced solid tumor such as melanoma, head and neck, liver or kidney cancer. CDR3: CATKGQTYEQYF. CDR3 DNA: TGTGCCACGAAGGGACAGACTTACGAGCAGTACTTC.